Detailed here is one T cell receptor beta chain. The data stem from a study of control samples from healthy donors and cancer patients. Only in-frame clones appear in the TCRdb table, and some are missing; sequencing was by immunoSEQ multiplex PCR. The sample carries around 70,000 clones, about 94% recorded once. Trimming cost V 3 bases and J 3 bases, with 20 bases left between them. The length of the CDR3 is 17 residues. Germline lookup yields CDR1 KGHSH and CDR2 LQKENI. This clonotype was obtained from a woman in her thirties in good health. The sequencing sample was made of blood. The V call is TRBV18, the J call TRBJ1-2, with D maybe TRBD1 (5 bases). The CDR3 loop reads CASSPVPAGRRDYGYTF. The CDR3 DNA is TGTGCCAGCTCACCCGTCCCTGCAGGGAGGAGGGACTATGGCTACACCTTC.